The 19 T cell receptor beta chains listed next were all sequenced from one sample in a study of regulatory T cells in long-lasting Graves disease. Arm-PCR of CDR3 regions and iRepertoire HTBI primers were the basis on which TCR beta libraries were built. Via MiXCR, TCRdb re-called the multiplex PCR reads, giving one row per CDR3 protein. The top ten hold 15% to 20% of the sample, which has about 620,000 distinct CDR3 sequences, roughly 15% seen once. Time point given: newly diagnosed GD, antithyroid drugs for less than 3 months. RNA extracted from PBMCs served as the sequencing template. These data were likewise used in another study, on T cells in Graves' hyperthyroidism and ophthalmopathy.

Here the sequenced sample was peripheral blood mononuclear cells (PBMCs), taken at new diagnosis, from a patient treated with antithyroid drugs. The source of these receptors is a woman in her 30s with Graves disease.

Of note for this clonotype: This CDR3 fails to terminate in the conserved phenylalanine or tryptophan, so it likely reflects a read error. The rearrangement links TRBV20-1 to TRBJ1-5, with 8 bases lining up with TRBD1. CDR1 and CDR2 (germline): DFQATT, SNEGSKA (reference sequence). V dropped 6 bases and J dropped 3; count of bases not matched to a gene: 16. CDR3 length: 17 amino acids. The CDR3 sequence is CSAPDRARLVNNQPQHS. In DNA, the CDR3 is TGCAGTGCGCCGGACAGGGCGAGGTTAGTTAACAATCAGCCCCAGCATTCT.

This clonotype was found a few times. This chain links TRBV3-1 with TRBJ2-4, with 7 bases that match TRBD1. Trimming at V came to 5 bases and at J to 0 bases, leaving 10 bases not matched to a gene. The germline V gene has CDR1 LGHDT and CDR2 YNNKEL (reference sequence). The CDR3 has 17 amino acids. The CDR3, as DNA: TGTGCCAGCAGCTCCCGGACAGGACCGGTAGCCAAAAACATTCAGTACTTC. It yields the protein CASSSRTGPVAKNIQYF. The full variable domain, completed using reference TRBV3-1 and TRBJ2-4, is DTAVSQTPKYLVTQMGNDKSIKCEQNLGHDTMYWYKQDSKKFLKIMFSYNNKELIINETVPNRFSPKSPDKAHLNLHINSLELGDSAVYFCASSSRTGPVAKNIQYFGAGTRLSVL.

Many counts were recorded for this clonotype. The chain joins TRBV6-1 to TRBJ1-2; perhaps TRBD1 as D (5 bases). The V end was cut by 4 bases, the J end by 4 bases, with 10 bases between. The CDR3 extends over 13 amino acids. CDR1 is MNHNS, CDR2 SASEGT, per germline. DNA for the CDR3: TGTGCCAGCAGTGCCCGGGGGACCTATGGCTACACCTTC. Its translation is CASSARGTYGYTF.

On this clonotype itself: A much larger clone differs from this one at a single base, so this may be a read error. V is TRBV7-8 and J is TRBJ1-4, with 7 bases that match TRBD1. This CDR3 contains 15 residues. Germline V gene sequence: CDR1 SGHVS, CDR2 FQNEAQ. In DNA form, the CDR3 reads TGTGTCAGCAGCCCAGAGGACAGGTGGAATGAAAAACTGTTTTTT. Its translation is CVSSPEDRWNEKLFF.

This clonotype occurred many times. The chain couples TRBV28 to TRBJ1-5; D is unresolved. The V end was cut by 4 bases, the J end by 7 bases, with 17 bases between. This CDR3 comprises 15 residues. Germline V gives CDR1 MDHEN, CDR2 SYDVKM. The CDR3 nucleotides are TGTGCCAGCAGTTCGGACGGGCCAAGAGACCAGCCCCAGCATTTT. This sequence encodes CASSSDGPRDQPQHF.

This clonotype was seen repeatedly, ten times or more. This chain joins TRBV29-1 and TRBJ2-7; D is perhaps TRBD1 (7 bases). Germline V lookup: CDR1 SQVTM, CDR2 ANQGSEA. The length of the CDR3 is 14 residues. Trimming pared 4 bases from V and 6 bases from J, leaving 19 bases between. CDR3 residues: CSVAPTGTWSEQYF. CDR3 coding DNA: TGCAGCGTTGCCCCGACAGGGACTTGGAGCGAGCAGTACTTC.

This clonotype was detected many times. The genes are TRBV5-1 and TRBJ2-2; 8 bases match TRBD1. This CDR3 spans 15 amino acids. The germline V gene has CDR1 SGHRS and CDR2 YFSETQ. V gave up 2 bases and J gave up 4 bases; unmatched junction bases: 4. As DNA, the CDR3 is TGCGCCAGCAGCTTCCCCAGGGGGCGCACCGGGGAGCTGTTTTTT. It specifies CASSFPRGRTGELFF.

The chain joins TRBV6-1 to TRBJ1-2; 7 positions agree with TRBD1. The CDR3 has 13 residues. Germline lookup yields CDR1 MNHNS and CDR2 SASEGT. The ends lost 4 bases at V and 5 bases at J; junction bases unmatched: 4. This chain's CDR3 is CASSGDSRYGYTF. CDR3 sequence (DNA): TGTGCCAGCAGTGGGGACAGCCGATATGGCTACACCTTC.

This clonotype was seen more than once but under ten times. The rearrangement uses TRBV4-1 and TRBJ1-1, with unresolved D. Deletions cut 0 bases from V and 6 bases from J, with 14 bases between. In germline, CDR1 is MGHRA, CDR2 YSYEKL. CDR3 size: 15 residues. The CDR3 sequence: CASSQEGYQVAEAFF. In DNA, the CDR3 is TGCGCCAGCAGCCAAGAGGGATACCAGGTCGCTGAAGCTTTCTTT.

Ten or more counts support this clonotype. The V and J genes are TRBV9 and TRBJ2-3; no firm D call. V lost 0 bases and J lost 6, with 11 bases in between. Germline-derived CDR1 and CDR2 are SGDLS and YYNGEE. The CDR3 covers 14 residues. The CDR3 DNA reads as TGTGCCAGCAGCGTAGATGGAAGCGCGGATACGCAGTATTTT. Its protein is CASSVDGSADTQYF. The full variable domain, rest sourced from reference TRBV9 and TRBJ2-3, is DSGVTQTPKHLITATGQRVTLRCSPRSGDLSVYWYQQSLDQGLQFLIQYYNGEERAKGNILERFSAQQFPDLHSELNLSSLELGDSALYFCASSVDGSADTQYFGPGTRLTVL.

This clonotype was picked up many times. This chain connects TRBV7-2 to TRBJ1-5; no clear D gene. Trimming stripped 1 base from V and 1 base from J, with 14 bases between. CDR1 is SGHTA, CDR2 FQGNSA, per germline. The CDR3 has 17 amino acids. DNA for the CDR3: TGTGCCAGCAGCTTAGACTTACTTAGAGGGAGCAATCAGCCCCAGCATTTT. This codes for CASSLDLLRGSNQPQHF. The variable domain in full, completed from reference TRBV7-2 and TRBJ1-5, reads GAGVSQSPSNKVTEKGKDVELRCDPISGHTALYWYRQSLGQGLEFLIYFQGNSAPDKSGLPSDRFSAERTGGSVSTLTIQRTQQEDSAVYLCASSLDLLRGSNQPQHFGDGTRLSIL.

In this sample, this clonotype turned up many times. V gene TRBV27 combines with J gene TRBJ2-3; TRBD2 matches 10 bases. The CDR3 is 16 residues long. J gave up 5 bases and V 6 bases, and 11 bases lay outside the gene matches. Germline V gene data show CDR1 as MNHEY and CDR2 as SMNVEV (reference sequence). The CDR3, as DNA: TGTGCCAGCAGCCTACTCGGGACTAGCGTGATAGATACGCAGTATTTT. Translating gives CASSLLGTSVIDTQYF.

This clonotype was seen a few times. V is TRBV30 and J is TRBJ2-3; D might be TRBD2 (5 bases). The CDR3 is 14 residues long. CDR1 GTSNPN and CDR2 SVGIG come from the germline V gene (reference sequence). V was pared by 0 bases and J by 2 bases, with 9 bases between. The CDR3 spells CAWSVVATTDTQYF. DNA for the CDR3: TGTGCCTGGAGTGTAGTAGCGACCACAGATACGCAGTATTTT.

In this sample, this clonotype turned up a few times. The V call is TRBV27, the J call TRBJ2-2; D possibly corresponds to TRBD1 (5 bases). The V gene's germline CDR1 is MNHEY and CDR2 SMNVEV (reference sequence). The germline V and J ends were trimmed by 5 bases and 6 bases, with 13 bases remaining between them. The CDR3 has 14 residues. CDR3 coding DNA: TGTGCCAGCAGTGAAAGGGGAAGGGCCGGGGAGCTGTTTTTT. Its translation: CASSERGRAGELFF.

This clonotype was observed a handful of times. The rearrangement links TRBV6-1 to TRBJ2-1; maybe TRBD2 (7 bases). V was pared by 3 bases and J by 8 bases, with 17 bases between. The CDR3 is made up of 15 amino acids. Germline V lookup: CDR1 MNHNS, CDR2 SASEGT. The CDR3 coding sequence is TGTGCCAGCAGTGACGGAGGGGGGGGGCCCGATGAGCAGTTCTTC. Translating gives CASSDGGGGPDEQFF.

J is TRBJ1-5 and V is TRBV12-3 or TRBV12-4, with D possibly matching TRBD1 (6 bases). Trimming cost V 3 bases and J 2 bases, with 14 bases left between them. This CDR3 spans 16 amino acids. CDR3: CASSFGTGFRNQPQHF. DNA of the CDR3: TGTGCCAGCAGTTTCGGAACAGGGTTTCGCAATCAGCCCCAGCATTTT.

This clonotype was found many times. The CDR3 DNA reads as TGTGCCAGCAGCCAGGGACTCCCCGGGGAGACCCAGTACTTC. This codes for CASSQGLPGETQYF. The chain employs TRBV7-9 and TRBJ2-5, with a weak D call TRBD2 (6 bases). In germline, CDR1 is SEHNR, CDR2 FQNEAQ (reference sequence). Trimming stripped 5 bases from V and 5 bases from J, with 15 bases between. The CDR3 is 14 amino acids.

The table lists this clonotype with many counts. The chain combines TRBV6-1 with TRBJ1-1, with a possible D match to TRBD1 (6 bases). In germline, CDR1 is MNHNS, CDR2 SASEGT. V was shortened by 6 bases and J by 1 base, with 15 bases between the two germline ends. This CDR3 region has 15 residues. The CDR3 sequence: CASSNKGGWNTEAFF. For the CDR3, the DNA is TGTGCCAGCAGCAACAAAGGGGGGTGGAACACTGAAGCTTTCTTT.

This clonotype was counted many times. The chain uses TRBV19 and TRBJ1-1; D gene uncertain. Germline CDR1 is LNHDA and CDR2 is SQIVND (reference sequence). Trimming stripped 9 bases from V and 2 bases from J, with 10 bases between. The CDR3 has 12 residues. This chain's CDR3 is CASQDRNTEAFF. DNA of the CDR3: TGTGCCAGCCAGGACCGAAACACTGAAGCTTTCTTT.